The 24 T cell receptor beta chains reported below all come from one sample, sequenced in a study of control samples from healthy donors and cancer patients. TCRdb keeps only in-frame clones here, not all; method: immunoSEQ multiplex PCR. Of some 410,000 clones in the sample, approximately 90% were seen once. The sample was PBMCs. The origin of the receptors is a middle-aged man with head and neck cancer.

The V and J genes are TRBV28 and TRBJ2-1; the D gene is possibly TRBD1 (5 bases). This CDR3 is 14 amino acids long. Trimming shortened V by 5 bases and J by 6 bases, and 14 bases separated the two germline ends. The germline CDR1 and CDR2 sequences are MDHEN and SYDVKM. The CDR3 loop reads CASSPTPQGNEQFF. The DNA of the CDR3 is TGTGCCAGCAGTCCCACCCCGCAGGGCAATGAGCAGTTCTTC.

This clone was seen a handful of times. The chain links TRBV9 to TRBJ2-7; D is ambiguous. The CDR3 totals 14 residues. Per the germline V gene, CDR1 is SGDLS and CDR2 is YYNGEE. Trimming stripped 1 base from V and 0 bases from J, with 8 bases between. CDR3 in DNA: TGTGCCAGCAGCGTAACCTCGGACTCCTACGAGCAGTACTTC. Residues: CASSVTSDSYEQYF.

This CDR3 is CASSPRTGPSGGANVLTF. CDR3 DNA sequence: TGTGCCAGCAGCCCGCGAACGGGACCCTCGGGTGGGGCCAACGTCCTGACTTTC. This rearrangement joins TRBV7-8 to TRBJ2-6; D is possibly TRBD1 or TRBD2 (5 bases each). CDR1 is SGHVS, CDR2 FQNEAQ, per germline. With 5 bases removed from V and 3 bases from J, the gap between germline ends came to 20 bases. This CDR3 comprises 18 residues.

This rearrangement joins TRBV27 to TRBJ1-2, with D uncertain. V was cut by 5 bases and J by 3 bases, with 4 bases left in between. The CDR3 totals 11 residues. The germline CDR1 and CDR2 sequences are MNHEY and SMNVEV (reference sequence). CDR3 sequence (DNA): TGTGCCAGCAGTGGAGACTATGGCTACACCTTC. Residues: CASSGDYGYTF.

This rearrangement joins TRBV19 to TRBJ2-3; D not certain. The V gene's germline CDR1 is LNHDA and CDR2 SQIVND (reference sequence). The V gene lost 5 bases and the J gene lost 5 bases, with 8 bases spanning the gap. This CDR3 has 12 amino acids. The CDR3 DNA reads TGTGCCAGTAGTGAACTGGGAGATACGCAGTATTTT. This encodes CASSELGDTQYF.

The chain employs TRBV4-2 and TRBJ1-1; unclear D gene. Trimming left V 3 bases short and J 1 base short, with 3 bases between. The CDR3 has 12 residues. The germline V gene encodes CDR1 LGHNA and CDR2 YNFKEQ. CDR3 in DNA: TGTGCCAGCAGCCAGGAGAACACTGAAGCTTTCTTT. Translating it yields CASSQENTEAFF.

The rearrangement uses TRBV5-1 and TRBJ1-5; D not certain. The CDR3 covers 14 residues. Trimming took off 4 bases at V and 2 bases at J, with 10 bases between the two ends. Germline CDR1 SGHRS, CDR2 YFSETQ. CDR3 sequence reads: CASSLSSGNQPQHF. Written as DNA, the CDR3 is TGCGCCAGCAGCCTTTCCTCGGGCAATCAGCCCCAGCATTTT.

Regarding this clone: A junction end diverges from the germline sequence, so it may reflect a read error. This chain joins TRBV5-1 and TRBJ1-5, with a possible D match to TRBD1 (6 bases). Germline V lookup: CDR1 SGHRS, CDR2 YFSETQ. The CDR3 has 13 residues. CDR3 amino acids: CASSLGQNQPQHF. CDR3 sequence (DNA): TGCGCCAGCAGTTTGGGACAAAATCAGCCCCAGCATTTT.

CDR3 nucleotide sequence: TGTGCCTGGGGGAGTGGGGGGACAGGTTTAACTGAAGCTTTCTTT. Its translation is CAWGSGGTGLTEAFF. The chain carries TRBV30 and TRBJ1-1, with TRBD1 identical over 8 bases. The CDR3 runs 15 residues. V gave up 5 bases and J gave up 5 bases; unmatched junction bases: 13. Germline CDR1 reads GTSNPN; CDR2 reads SVGIG (reference sequence).

J is TRBJ1-5 and V is TRBV5-5; tentative D call: TRBD1 (6 bases). Trimming cost V 4 bases and J 4 bases, with 12 bases left between them. The length of the CDR3 is 14 residues. CDR1 is SGHKS and CDR2 is YYEKEE in the germline V gene (reference sequence). The CDR3 DNA is TGTGCCAGCAGCCCCGGTCAGGGGAATCAGCCCCAGCATTTT. Protein: CASSPGQGNQPQHF.

The DNA of the CDR3 is TGTGCCAGCAGTACCCCACGGGGCTATAATTCACCCCTCCACTTT. As protein: CASSTPRGYNSPLHF. This chain uses TRBV3-1 (or the pseudogene TRBV3-2) with TRBJ1-6; D unresolved. Germline lookup yields CDR1 LGHDT and CDR2 YNNKEL (reference sequence). The germline V and J ends were trimmed by 6 bases and 3 bases, with 12 bases remaining between them. The CDR3 spans 15 residues.

This clone was detected only a few times. The genes are TRBV6-4 and TRBJ2-2; 11 bases are shared with TRBD2. The V gene end was trimmed by 2 bases and the J gene end by 6 bases; junction bases not matched to a gene: 5. Germline V gives CDR1 MRHNA, CDR2 SNTAGT. The CDR3 is made up of 16 amino acids. CDR3: CASSDGTSGTSGELFF. The CDR3, as DNA: TGTGCCAGCAGTGACGGGACTAGCGGAACCTCCGGGGAGCTGTTTTTT.

CDR3 protein: CASSYWTGQETQYF. CDR3 in DNA: TGTGCCAGCAGTTACTGGACAGGTCAAGAGACCCAGTACTTC. The rearrangement joins TRBV6-6 to TRBJ2-5, with 7 bases identical to TRBD1. This CDR3 has 14 amino acids. The germline gives CDR1 MNHNY, CDR2 SVGAGI (reference sequence). J gave up 2 bases and V 1 base, and 1 base lay outside the gene matches.

V is TRBV5-1 and J is TRBJ1-1; no definite D call. The length of the CDR3 is 14 residues. V was clipped by 0 bases and J by 4 bases, with 10 bases between them. Germline loops: CDR1 SGHRS, CDR2 YFSETQ. For the CDR3, the DNA is TGCGCCAGCAGCTTGGCAGGATCGGGCACTGAAGCTTTCTTT. This codes for CASSLAGSGTEAFF. Full variable domain (missing parts from reference TRBV5-1 and TRBJ1-1): KAGVTQTPRYLIKTRGQQVTLSCSPISGHRSVSWYQQTPGQGLQFLFEYFSETQRNKGNFPGRFSGRQFSNSRSEMNVSTLELGDSALYLCASSLAGSGTEAFFGQGTRLTVV.

This rearrangement joins TRBV7-9 to TRBJ1-4, with 10 positions matching TRBD1. Per germline, CDR1 SEHNR and CDR2 FQNEAQ (reference sequence). V lost 5 bases, J lost 6 bases, and 6 bases stayed unmatched. The length of the CDR3 is 15 residues. CDR3 amino acids: CASSPMGQGHEKLFF. In DNA, the CDR3 is TGTGCCAGCAGCCCAATGGGACAGGGGCATGAAAAACTGTTTTTT.

The chain is built from TRBV6-2 or TRBV6-3 and TRBJ2-5, with 9 bases that match TRBD2. V dropped 2 bases and J dropped 5; count of bases not matched to a gene: 9. The CDR3 is made up of 16 amino acids. Germline values: CDR1 MNHEY, CDR2 SVGEGT. In DNA form, the CDR3 reads TGTGCCAGCAGTTACGGCGGGAGGGAACCTTGGGAGACCCAGTACTTC. It encodes CASSYGGREPWETQYF.

The chain links TRBV6-5 to TRBJ2-5; 9 bases are shared with TRBD2. Germline V gives CDR1 MNHEY, CDR2 SVGAGI. Trimming took 2 bases from V and 5 from J; bases not matched to a gene: 9. CDR3 size: 16 residues. CDR3 loop: CASSYRPGLAGETQYF. CDR3 coding DNA: TGTGCCAGCAGTTACCGCCCGGGACTAGCTGGGGAGACCCAGTACTTC.

The sample holds one count of this clone. The chain combines TRBV10-1 with TRBJ2-7; 11 nucleotides align to TRBD1. V lost 6 bases, J lost 6 bases, and 13 bases stayed unmatched. This CDR3 is built from 16 residues. Germline assignment: CDR1 WNHNN and CDR2 SYGVQD (reference sequence). The chain's CDR3 is CASSAKGTGGFREQYF. The CDR3 DNA reads TGCGCCAGCAGCGCGAAGGGGACAGGGGGTTTCCGCGAGCAGTACTTC.

The rearrangement joins TRBV6-1 to TRBJ2-3; D might be TRBD2 (5 bases). The germline gives CDR1 MNHNS, CDR2 SASEGT. The CDR3 loop spans 16 amino acids. The V end was cut by 0 bases, the J end by 0 bases, with 10 bases between. The CDR3 DNA sequence: TGTGCCAGCAGTGAAGCGAGTGACTACAGCACAGATACGCAGTATTTT. Translation: CASSEASDYSTDTQYF.

This chain uses TRBV7-2 with TRBJ2-5; 7 bases map to TRBD1. The CDR3 spans 17 residues. Germline V gene lookup returns CDR1 SGHTA and CDR2 FQGNSA. V was pared by 5 bases and J by 0 bases, with 12 bases of the junction left unmatched. The CDR3 sequence is CASSLGRGLRYQETQYF. The CDR3 DNA follows: TGTGCCAGCAGCCTAGGTAGGGGGCTCCGGTACCAAGAGACCCAGTACTTC.

V is TRBV21-1 and J is TRBJ1-1; TRBD1, the D gene given by the table, was not confirmed from the DNA. TRBV21-1 is classified as a pseudogene. The CDR3 loop spans 14 amino acids. The CDR3, as DNA: TGTGCCAGCAGCAAAGGACAGGCGGGCACTGAAGCTTTCTTT. The encoded protein is CASSKGQAGTEAFF.

The J gene is TRBJ1-1, the V gene TRBV6-5; 11 nucleotides match TRBD1. Unmatched junction bases numbered 4, after V lost 7 bases and J lost 6 bases. The CDR3 is 13 amino acids. Germline CDR1 reads MNHEY; CDR2 reads SVGAGI. In DNA form, the CDR3 reads TGTGCCAGCAAAAGGACAGGGGGCTCTGAAGCTTTCTTT. Amino acids: CASKRTGGSEAFF.

The CDR3 DNA reads as TGTGCTAGTGGTTTGGACCAGGGGTTAGGCAATCAGCCCCAGCATTTT. Translation: CASGLDQGLGNQPQHF. J is TRBJ1-5 and V is TRBV12-5; D is possibly TRBD1 (6 bases). The CDR3 contains 16 residues. The germline CDR1 and CDR2 sequences are LGHNT and FRNRAP. V lost 1 base, J lost 2 bases, and 12 bases lay in between.

The chain carries TRBV11-3 and TRBJ2-7; D perhaps matches TRBD1 (6 bases). Trimming left V 4 bases short and J 1 base short, with 14 bases between. The CDR3 is 15 residues long. Germline CDR1 reads SGHNT; CDR2 reads YENEEA. This CDR3 is CASSSDSGFSYEQYF. The CDR3 nucleotides read TGTGCCAGCAGCTCGGACAGTGGGTTTTCCTACGAGCAGTACTTC.